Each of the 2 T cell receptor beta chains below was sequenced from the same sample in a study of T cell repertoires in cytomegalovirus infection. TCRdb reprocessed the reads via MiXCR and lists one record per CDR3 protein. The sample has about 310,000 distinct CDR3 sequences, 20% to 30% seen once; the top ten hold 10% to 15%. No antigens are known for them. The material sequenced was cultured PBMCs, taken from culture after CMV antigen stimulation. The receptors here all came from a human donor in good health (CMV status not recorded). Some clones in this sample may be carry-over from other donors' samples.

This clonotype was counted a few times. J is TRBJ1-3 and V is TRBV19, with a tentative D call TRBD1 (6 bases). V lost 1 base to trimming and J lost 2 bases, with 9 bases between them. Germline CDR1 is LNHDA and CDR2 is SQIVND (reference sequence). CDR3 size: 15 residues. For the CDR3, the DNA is TGTGCCAGTAGTATAGCAGGGGAAACTGGAAACACCATATATTTT. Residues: CASSIAGETGNTIYF.

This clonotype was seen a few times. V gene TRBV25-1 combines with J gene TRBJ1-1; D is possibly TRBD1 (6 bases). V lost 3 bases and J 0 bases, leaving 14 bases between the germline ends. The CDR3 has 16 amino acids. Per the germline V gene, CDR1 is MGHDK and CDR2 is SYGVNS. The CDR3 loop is CASSERSGDMNTEAFF. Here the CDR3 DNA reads TGTGCCAGCAGTGAGCGATCAGGGGATATGAACACTGAAGCTTTCTTT.